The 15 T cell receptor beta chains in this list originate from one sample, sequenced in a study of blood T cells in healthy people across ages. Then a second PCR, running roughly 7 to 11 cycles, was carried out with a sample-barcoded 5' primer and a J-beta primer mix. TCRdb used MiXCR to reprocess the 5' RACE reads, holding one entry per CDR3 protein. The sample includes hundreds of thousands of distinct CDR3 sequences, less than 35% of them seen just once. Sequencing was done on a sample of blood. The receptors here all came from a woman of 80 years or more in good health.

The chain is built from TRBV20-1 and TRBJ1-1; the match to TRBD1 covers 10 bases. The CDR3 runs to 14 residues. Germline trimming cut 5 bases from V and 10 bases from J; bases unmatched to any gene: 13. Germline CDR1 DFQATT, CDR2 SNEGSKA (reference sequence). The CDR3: CSALKGQGRGRAFF. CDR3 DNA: TGCAGTGCTCTCAAGGGACAGGGGAGGGGAAGAGCTTTCTTT.

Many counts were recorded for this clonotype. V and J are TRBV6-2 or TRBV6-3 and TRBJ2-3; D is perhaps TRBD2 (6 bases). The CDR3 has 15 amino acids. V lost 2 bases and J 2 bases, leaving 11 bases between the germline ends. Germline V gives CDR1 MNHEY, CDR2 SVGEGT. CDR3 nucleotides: TGTGCCAGCAGTTACCTAGCGACTCTCACAGATACGCAGTATTTT. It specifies CASSYLATLTDTQYF.

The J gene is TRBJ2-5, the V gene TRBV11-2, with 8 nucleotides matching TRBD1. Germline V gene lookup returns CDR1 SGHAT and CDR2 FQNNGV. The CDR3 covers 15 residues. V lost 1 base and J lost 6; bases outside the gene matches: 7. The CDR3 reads CASSLAGQGEKTQYF. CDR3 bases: TGTGCCAGCAGCTTAGCCGGACAGGGAGAAAAGACCCAGTACTTC.

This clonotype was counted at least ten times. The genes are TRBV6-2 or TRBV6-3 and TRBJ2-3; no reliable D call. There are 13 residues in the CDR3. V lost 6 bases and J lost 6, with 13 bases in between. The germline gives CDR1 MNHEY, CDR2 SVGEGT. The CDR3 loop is CASSYGSADTQYF. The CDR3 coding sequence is TGTGCCAGCAGCTACGGGTCCGCGGATACGCAGTATTTT.

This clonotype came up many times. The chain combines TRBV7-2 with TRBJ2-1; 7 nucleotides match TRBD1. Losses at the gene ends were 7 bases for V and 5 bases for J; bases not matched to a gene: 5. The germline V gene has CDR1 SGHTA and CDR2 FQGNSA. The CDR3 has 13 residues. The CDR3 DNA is TGTGCCAGCACTCCGAGGGGGCACAATGAGCAGTTCTTC. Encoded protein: CASTPRGHNEQFF.

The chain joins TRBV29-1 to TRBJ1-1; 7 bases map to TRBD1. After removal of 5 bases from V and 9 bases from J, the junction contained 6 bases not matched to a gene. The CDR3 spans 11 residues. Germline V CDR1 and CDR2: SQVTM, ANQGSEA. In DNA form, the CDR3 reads TGCAGCGTTTTACAGGGGAGTCAAGCTTTCTTT. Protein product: CSVLQGSQAFF.

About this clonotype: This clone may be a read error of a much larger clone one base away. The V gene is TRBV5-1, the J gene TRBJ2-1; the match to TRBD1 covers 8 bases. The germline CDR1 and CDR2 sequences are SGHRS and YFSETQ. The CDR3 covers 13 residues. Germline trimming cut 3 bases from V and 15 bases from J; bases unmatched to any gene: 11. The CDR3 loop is CASSWSEGQGRFF. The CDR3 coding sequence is TGCGCCAGCAGCTGGAGTGAAGGACAGGGTCGGTTCTTC.

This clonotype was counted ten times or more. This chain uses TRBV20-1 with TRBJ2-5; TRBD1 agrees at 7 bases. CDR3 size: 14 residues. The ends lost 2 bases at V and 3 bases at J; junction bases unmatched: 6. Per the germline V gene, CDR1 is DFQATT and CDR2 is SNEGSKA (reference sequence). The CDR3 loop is CSARSGQEKETQYF. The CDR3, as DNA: TGCAGTGCTAGATCAGGACAGGAGAAAGAGACCCAGTACTTC.

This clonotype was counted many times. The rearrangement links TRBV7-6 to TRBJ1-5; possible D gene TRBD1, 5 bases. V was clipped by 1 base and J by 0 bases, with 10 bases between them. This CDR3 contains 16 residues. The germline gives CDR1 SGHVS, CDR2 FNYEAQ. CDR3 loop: CASSLEGPNSNQPQHF. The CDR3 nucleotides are TGTGCCAGCAGCTTAGAGGGACCGAATAGCAATCAGCCCCAGCATTTT.

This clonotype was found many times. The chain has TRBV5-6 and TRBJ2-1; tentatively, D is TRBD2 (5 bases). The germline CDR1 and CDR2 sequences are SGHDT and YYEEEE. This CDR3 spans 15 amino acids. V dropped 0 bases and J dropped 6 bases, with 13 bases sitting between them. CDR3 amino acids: CASSLVWARGNEQFF. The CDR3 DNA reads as TGTGCCAGCAGCTTGGTATGGGCCCGGGGCAATGAGCAGTTCTTC.

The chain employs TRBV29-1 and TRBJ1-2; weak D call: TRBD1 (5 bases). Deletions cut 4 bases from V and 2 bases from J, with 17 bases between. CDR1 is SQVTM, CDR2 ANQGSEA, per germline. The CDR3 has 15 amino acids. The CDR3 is CSVGSYRRVNYGYTF. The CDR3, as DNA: TGCAGCGTTGGGTCCTATCGCAGGGTGAACTATGGCTACACCTTC. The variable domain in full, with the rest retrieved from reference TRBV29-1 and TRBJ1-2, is SAVISQKPSRDICQRGTSLTIQCQVDSQVTMMFWYRQQPGQSLTLIATANQGSEATYESGFVIDKFPISRPNLTFSTLTVSNMSPEDSSIYLCSVGSYRRVNYGYTFGSGTRLTVV.

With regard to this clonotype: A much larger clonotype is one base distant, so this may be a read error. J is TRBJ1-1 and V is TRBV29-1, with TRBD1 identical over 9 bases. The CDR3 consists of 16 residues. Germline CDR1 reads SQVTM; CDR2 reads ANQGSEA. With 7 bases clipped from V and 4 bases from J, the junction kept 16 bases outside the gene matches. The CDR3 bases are TGCAGCGCTTCCCGAAACAGGGGGCGAGAGGGCACTGAAGCTTTCTTT. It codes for CSASRNRGREGTEAFF. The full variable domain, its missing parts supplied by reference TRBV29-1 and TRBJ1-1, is SAVISQKPSRDICQRGTSLTIQCQVDSQVTMMFWYRQQPGQSLTLIATANQGSEATYESGFVIDKFPISRPNLTFSTLTVSNMSPEDSSIYLCSASRNRGREGTEAFFGQGTRLTVV.

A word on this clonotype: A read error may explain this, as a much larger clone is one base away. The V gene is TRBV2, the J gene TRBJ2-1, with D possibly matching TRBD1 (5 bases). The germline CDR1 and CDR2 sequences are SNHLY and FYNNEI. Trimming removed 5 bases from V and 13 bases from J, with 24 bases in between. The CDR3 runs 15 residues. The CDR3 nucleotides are TGTGCCAGCAGTAACCAGTTGACAGACCAAGAGACCCAGTTCTTC. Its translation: CASSNQLTDQETQFF.

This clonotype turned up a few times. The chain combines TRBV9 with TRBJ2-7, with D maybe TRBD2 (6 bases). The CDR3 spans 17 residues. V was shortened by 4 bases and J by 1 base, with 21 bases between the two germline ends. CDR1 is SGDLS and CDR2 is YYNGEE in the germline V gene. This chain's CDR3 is CASSPSLYAGTSYEQYF. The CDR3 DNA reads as TGTGCCAGCAGCCCTAGCTTGTATGCGGGGACTTCCTACGAGCAGTACTTC.

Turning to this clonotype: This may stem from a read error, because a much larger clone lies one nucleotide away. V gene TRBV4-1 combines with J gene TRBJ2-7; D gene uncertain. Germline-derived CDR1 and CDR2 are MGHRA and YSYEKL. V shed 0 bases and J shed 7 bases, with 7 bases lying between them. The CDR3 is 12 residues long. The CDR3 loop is CASSQEIGEQYF. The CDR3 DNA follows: TGCGCCAGCAGCCAAGAGATTGGTGAGCAGTACTTC.